This is a list of T cell receptor beta chains from one sample in a study of beta chain features in type 1 diabetes. Produced via immunoSEQ multiplex PCR; TCRdb's table is partial and in-frame only. The sample lists approximately 170,000 clones; 7.5% to 10% were seen once. The sequencing sample was made of central memory CD4+ T cells from blood. Every receptor here comes from a young woman in good health. Both conserved end residues are part of each CDR3. A D gene is named only where the DNA matches it firmly. Clone size appears in some rows only: once, few, many, or a class for an expanded clone.

D gene: TRBD1; V gene: TRBV11-2; clone size: -; J gene: TRBJ2-6; CDR3 DNA: TGTGCCAGCAGATTCGCCTACAGGGGGCGCGGGGCCAACGTCCTGACTTTC; CDR3 protein: CASRFAYRGRGANVLTF
D gene: TRBD2; V gene: TRBV2; clone size: -; J gene: TRBJ2-5; CDR3 DNA: TGTGCCAGCAGTGGGCTAGCGGGGCGGTACCAAGAGACCCAGTACTTC; CDR3 protein: CASSGLAGRYQETQYF
D gene: -; V gene: TRBV7-9; clone size: few; J gene: TRBJ1-2; CDR3 DNA: TGTGCCAGCAGCTTTAGGGCGGGCTATGGCTACACCTTC; CDR3 protein: CASSFRAGYGYTF
D gene: -; V gene: TRBV5-6; clone size: few; J gene: TRBJ2-5; CDR3 DNA: TGTGCCAGCAGCTCCCATGAGACCCAGTACTTC; CDR3 protein: CASSSHETQYF
D gene: -; V gene: TRBV28; clone size: many; J gene: TRBJ1-5; CDR3 DNA: TGTGCCAGCGGGCCGGCCACAAACAATCAGCCCCAGCATTTT; CDR3 protein: CASGPATNNQPQHF
D gene: TRBD2; V gene: TRBV4-3; clone size: few; J gene: TRBJ2-2; CDR3 DNA: TGCGCCAGCAGTCAGACTAGCGGGAGGCGGACCGGGGAGCTGTTTTTT; CDR3 protein: CASSQTSGRRTGELFF
D gene: TRBD2; V gene: TRBV5-1; clone size: -; J gene: TRBJ2-7; CDR3 DNA: TGCGCCAGCAGCTTGGACCAAGCGGGAATCGACGAGCAGTACTTC; CDR3 protein: CASSLDQAGIDEQYF
D gene: -; V gene: TRBV7-9; clone size: -; J gene: TRBJ2-7; CDR3 DNA: TGTGCCAGCAGTTTGGACTCTAACGAGCAGTACTTC; CDR3 protein: CASSLDSNEQYF
D gene: TRBD2; V gene: TRBV11-2; clone size: -; J gene: TRBJ2-1; CDR3 DNA: TGTGCCAGCAGCCAGACCGGGACTAGTAGACAGCAGTTCTTC; CDR3 protein: CASSQTGTSRQQFF
D gene: -; V gene: TRBV6-5; clone size: few; J gene: TRBJ1-4; CDR3 DNA: TGTGCCAGCAGTGGAAGGACACGTGGGGATGAAAAACTGTTTTTT; CDR3 protein: CASSGRTRGDEKLFF
D gene: TRBD1; V gene: TRBV7-2; clone size: -; J gene: TRBJ1-2; CDR3 DNA: TGTGCCAGCACCCCTGGGACAGCACATGGCTACACCTTC; CDR3 protein: CASTPGTAHGYTF
D gene: TRBD1; V gene: TRBV19; clone size: few; J gene: TRBJ2-5; CDR3 DNA: TGTGCCAGTACCCCCCTCGGACAGGTCGGGGAGACCCAGTACTTC; CDR3 protein: CASTPLGQVGETQYF
D gene: TRBD1; V gene: TRBV4-1; clone size: few; J gene: TRBJ1-2; CDR3 DNA: TGCGCCAGCAGCCCCGGGACAGCCGAGAACTATGGCTACACCTTC; CDR3 protein: CASSPGTAENYGYTF
D gene: -; V gene: TRBV2; clone size: few; J gene: TRBJ1-1; CDR3 DNA: TGTGCCAGCAGTGGATTGGGCAGGGTGAACACTGAAGCTTTCTTT; CDR3 protein: CASSGLGRVNTEAFF
D gene: -; V gene: TRBV6-1; clone size: -; J gene: TRBJ2-1; CDR3 DNA: TGTGCCAGCAGTGAAGAGGCGTTAGGCGGGATTTACAATGAGCAGTTCTTC; CDR3 protein: CASSEEALGGIYNEQFF
D gene: -; V gene: TRBV29-1; clone size: few; J gene: TRBJ1-5; CDR3 DNA: TGCAGCGTTGAAGAGGACAGAAATCAGCCCCAGCATTTT; CDR3 protein: CSVEEDRNQPQHF
D gene: TRBD1; V gene: TRBV18; clone size: -; J gene: TRBJ1-1; CDR3 DNA: TGTGCCAGCTCACCCGGACAGGGGGCCACTGAAGCTTTCTTT; CDR3 protein: CASSPGQGATEAFF
D gene: TRBD2; V gene: TRBV5-1; clone size: -; J gene: TRBJ2-7; CDR3 DNA: TGCGCCAGCAGCTTTGGTGCTAGCGGCCCCAGCTACGAGCAGTACTTC; CDR3 protein: CASSFGASGPSYEQYF
D gene: -; V gene: TRBV30; clone size: few; J gene: TRBJ2-5; CDR3 DNA: TGTGCCTGGAGTGTACTTCAGGGTGGTGGAGAGACCCAGTACTTC; CDR3 protein: CAWSVLQGGGETQYF
D gene: TRBD1; V gene: TRBV30; clone size: few; J gene: TRBJ2-3; CDR3 DNA: TGTGCCTGGGACAGGGGAGTTACCACAGATACGCAGTATTTT; CDR3 protein: CAWDRGVTTDTQYF
D gene: -; V gene: TRBV9; clone size: -; J gene: TRBJ2-2; CDR3 DNA: TGTGCCAGCAGCGTCCAGGGAAGTGGCACCGGGGAGCTGTTTTTT; CDR3 protein: CASSVQGSGTGELFF
D gene: TRBD2; V gene: TRBV14; clone size: few; J gene: TRBJ2-5; CDR3 DNA: TGTGCCAGCAGCCAAGCTCTAGCGGGAGTTGAGACCCAGTACTTC; CDR3 protein: CASSQALAGVETQYF